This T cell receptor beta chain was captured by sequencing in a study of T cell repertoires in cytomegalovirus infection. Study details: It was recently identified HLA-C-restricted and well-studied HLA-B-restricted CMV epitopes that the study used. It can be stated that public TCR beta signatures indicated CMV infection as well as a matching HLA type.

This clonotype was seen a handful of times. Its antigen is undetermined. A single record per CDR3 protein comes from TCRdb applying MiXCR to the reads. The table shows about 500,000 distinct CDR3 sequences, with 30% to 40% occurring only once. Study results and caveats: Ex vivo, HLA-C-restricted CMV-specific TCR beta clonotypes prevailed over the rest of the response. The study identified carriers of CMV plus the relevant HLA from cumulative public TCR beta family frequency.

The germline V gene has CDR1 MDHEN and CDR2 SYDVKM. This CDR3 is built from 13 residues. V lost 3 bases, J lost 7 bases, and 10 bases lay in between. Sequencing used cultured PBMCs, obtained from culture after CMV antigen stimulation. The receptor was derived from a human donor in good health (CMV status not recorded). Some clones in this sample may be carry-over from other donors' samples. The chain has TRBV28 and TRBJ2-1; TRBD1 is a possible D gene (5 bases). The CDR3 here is CASSFRVANEQFF. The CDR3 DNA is TGTGCCAGCAGTTTCAGGGTCGCGAATGAGCAGTTCTTC.